This T cell receptor (beta chain) was captured in a study of shared clonotypes between healthy human individuals. Study summary: Two female and three male donors aged 18 to 49 were enrolled.

Note on this clone: Other DNA sequences in this sample translate to the same CDR3.

Template for every sorted-subset replicate PCR totaled approximately 0.2 ug DNA, about 30,000 T cell genomes. Method: immunoSEQ multiplex PCR; TCRdb's copy keeps in-frame clones and lacks some. Altogether about 1 million clones are present, approximately 68% being singletons, with the ten largest covering approximately 1.5%. Among the donors, all were Caucasian adults who lived in Nashville, Tennessee. The germline V gene has CDR1 SGHKS and CDR2 YYEKEE (reference sequence). Trimming took off 0 bases at V and 5 bases at J, with 8 bases between the two ends. This CDR3 has 13 residues. The chain combines TRBV5-5 with TRBJ1-1; no clear D. The sequencing input was memory CD4+ T cells sorted from blood. Subset indicated: CD45RA-negative fraction. This clonotype was obtained from a man aged 18 to 30 in good health. For the CDR3, the DNA is TGTGCCAGCAGCTTGGAGGGTAGGACTGAAGCTTTCTTT. Residues: CASSLEGRTEAFF.